Listed below are T cell receptor beta chains from one sample, sequenced in a study of shared clonotypes between healthy human individuals. TCRdb keeps only in-frame clones here, not all; method: immunoSEQ multiplex PCR. The sample consists of more than 2,000,000 clones, 80% to 95% of them appearing once. Source material: naive CD4+ T cells from PBMCs. The receptors shown here come from a young man in good health. Some clones in this sample may be carry-over from other donors' samples. The CDR3 runs from the conserved cysteine through the conserved F or W. Each record gives: clone size, D gene, V gene, CDR3 length, J gene, CDR3 protein, CDR3 DNA. D genes are given only for firm matches. Part of the rows lack a size; the others show once, few, many or a class for expanded clones.

abundance: NA; d_gene: NA; v_gene: TRBV5-1; len: 14; j_gene: TRBJ2-7; CDR3aa: CASSLAGPEYEQYF; CDR3nt: TGCGCCAGCAGCTTGGCGGGACCGGAATACGAGCAGTACTTC
abundance: NA; d_gene: NA; v_gene: TRBV5-5; len: 12; j_gene: TRBJ2-2; CDR3aa: CASSLSGGELFF; CDR3nt: TGTGCCAGCAGCTTGTCGGGCGGGGAGCTGTTTTTT
abundance: NA; d_gene: NA; v_gene: TRBV19; len: 13; j_gene: TRBJ2-1; CDR3aa: CASSIGGANEQFF; CDR3nt: TGTGCCAGTAGTATTGGGGGGGCGAATGAGCAGTTCTTC
abundance: once; d_gene: NA; v_gene: TRBV5-4; len: 16; j_gene: TRBJ1-4; CDR3aa: CASSLEKAGTNEKLFF; CDR3nt: TGTGCCAGCAGCTTGGAAAAGGCCGGCACTAATGAAAAACTGTTTTTT
abundance: NA; d_gene: NA; v_gene: TRBV19; len: 16; j_gene: TRBJ1-4; CDR3aa: CARGAQDSSTNEKLFF; CDR3nt: TGTGCCAGAGGGGCGCAAGACAGTTCAACTAATGAAAAACTGTTTTTT
abundance: NA; d_gene: NA; v_gene: TRBV9; len: 13; j_gene: TRBJ1-1; CDR3aa: CASSVEGGGSAFF; CDR3nt: TGTGCCAGCAGCGTAGAAGGTGGGGGTTCTGCTTTCTTT
abundance: few; d_gene: TRBD1; v_gene: TRBV7-2; len: 15; j_gene: TRBJ1-1; CDR3aa: CASSLGITGDTEAFF; CDR3nt: TGTGCCAGCAGCTTAGGGATCACAGGGGACACTGAAGCTTTCTTT
abundance: few; d_gene: TRBD1; v_gene: TRBV28; len: 15; j_gene: TRBJ1-5; CDR3aa: CASTEGDRDYQPQHF; CDR3nt: TGTGCCAGCACCGAGGGGGACAGGGATTATCAGCCCCAGCATTTT
abundance: once; d_gene: NA; v_gene: TRBV7-2; len: 16; j_gene: TRBJ1-1; CDR3aa: CASSSRQGLGNTEAFF; CDR3nt: TGTGCCAGCAGCTCCCGTCAGGGGTTGGGGAACACTGAAGCTTTCTTT
abundance: NA; d_gene: NA; v_gene: TRBV28; len: 14; j_gene: TRBJ1-1; CDR3aa: CASSLTGANTEAFF; CDR3nt: TGTGCCAGCAGTTTGACGGGGGCGAACACTGAAGCTTTCTTT
abundance: NA; d_gene: NA; v_gene: TRBV4-3; len: 15; j_gene: TRBJ1-1; CDR3aa: CASSRTGGPNTEAFF; CDR3nt: TGCGCCAGCAGCCGAACGGGGGGCCCGAACACTGAAGCTTTCTTT
abundance: once; d_gene: NA; v_gene: TRBV19; len: 11; j_gene: TRBJ1-4; CDR3aa: CASQVGEKLFF; CDR3nt: TGTGCCAGTCAGGTTGGCGAAAAACTGTTTTTT
abundance: NA; d_gene: TRBD2; v_gene: TRBV7-7; len: 14; j_gene: TRBJ2-2; CDR3aa: CASGTGGNTGELFF; CDR3nt: TGTGCCAGCGGGACGGGAGGGAACACCGGGGAGCTGTTTTTT
abundance: NA; d_gene: NA; v_gene: TRBV7-9; len: 14; j_gene: TRBJ1-2; CDR3aa: CASSLAGRPDGYTF; CDR3nt: TGTGCCAGCAGCTTAGCTGGCAGGCCGGATGGCTACACCTTC
abundance: NA; d_gene: NA; v_gene: TRBV6-1; len: 11; j_gene: TRBJ1-2; CDR3aa: CASSANYGYTF; CDR3nt: TGTGCCAGCAGTGCGAACTATGGCTACACCTTC
abundance: NA; d_gene: NA; v_gene: TRBV9; len: 13; j_gene: TRBJ2-2; CDR3aa: CASSAAGTGELFF; CDR3nt: TGTGCCAGCAGCGCCGCCGGAACCGGGGAGCTGTTTTTT
abundance: NA; d_gene: NA; v_gene: TRBV28; len: 14; j_gene: TRBJ1-1; CDR3aa: CASSLQRARTEAFF; CDR3nt: TGTGCCAGCAGCCTTCAGAGGGCGCGGACTGAAGCTTTCTTT
abundance: NA; d_gene: NA; v_gene: TRBV10-3; len: 12; j_gene: TRBJ1-2; CDR3aa: CAISETAYGYTF; CDR3nt: TGTGCCATCAGTGAGACAGCCTATGGCTACACCTTC
abundance: NA; d_gene: NA; v_gene: TRBV7-9; len: 16; j_gene: TRBJ1-4; CDR3aa: CASSPDLTYALEKLFF; CDR3nt: TGTGCCAGCAGCCCAGATCTGACGTACGCTCTTGAAAAACTGTTTTTT
abundance: NA; d_gene: NA; v_gene: TRBV28; len: 12; j_gene: TRBJ2-3; CDR3aa: CASSFTSDTQYF; CDR3nt: TGTGCCAGCAGTTTCACATCGGATACGCAGTATTTT
abundance: NA; d_gene: TRBD1; v_gene: TRBV2; len: 14; j_gene: TRBJ1-1; CDR3aa: CASRATGLGTEAFF; CDR3nt: TGTGCCAGCAGAGCGACAGGGTTGGGCACTGAAGCTTTCTTT